These T cell receptor beta chains were read from a single sample in a study of regulatory T cells in long-lasting Graves disease. TCRdb ran MiXCR on the multiplex PCR reads and lists one entry per CDR3 protein. Among 350,000 to 450,000 distinct CDR3 sequences listed, around 11% were seen once. These data also featured in a second study, about T cells in Graves' hyperthyroidism and ophthalmopathy.

The sequenced sample was peripheral blood mononuclear cells (PBMCs), obtained at new diagnosis, from a patient treated with antithyroid drugs. The receptor source for this set is a woman between 18 and 29 years old with Graves disease. CDR3s include the opening cysteine and the closing phenylalanine or tryptophan. Fields, in order: D gene, J gene, V gene, clone size, CDR3 DNA, CDR3 protein. D genes are given only for firm matches. Some rows mark clone size as missing; the rest say once, few, many or name a class of expanded clone.

TRBD2	TRBJ2-5	TRBV20-1	many	TGCAGTGCTAGACTAGCGGAGCAGACCCAGTACTTC	CSARLAEQTQYF
NA	TRBJ1-6	TRBV6-1	many	TGTGCCAGCAGTCCCAGTAATTCACCCCTCCACTTT	CASSPSNSPLHF
NA	TRBJ2-2	TRBV2	once	TGTGCCAGCAGTAATGACAGAACGAACACCGGGGAGCTGTTTTTT	CASSNDRTNTGELFF
NA	TRBJ2-3	TRBV7-2	many	TGTGCCAGCAGGTCCTTCCTTTACGATACGCAGTATTTT	CASRSFLYDTQYF
NA	TRBJ2-2	TRBV11-3	many	TGTGCCAGCAGCTTTGCTCACGGCGGGGAGCTGTTTTTT	CASSFAHGGELFF
NA	TRBJ1-1	TRBV10-3	many	TGTGCCAGCTGCCCAGCATTGAACACTGAAGCTTTCTTT	CASCPALNTEAFF
TRBD2	TRBJ2-4	TRBV5-1	NA	TGCGCCAGCAGCTTGAAGAGGACTAGCGGGATGGAAGGGGCCAAAAACATTCAGTACTTC	CASSLKRTSGMEGAKNIQYF
NA	TRBJ1-2	TRBV9	many	TGTGCCAGCAGCGTAGGAGGACAGAGCAACTATGGCTACACCTTC	CASSVGGQSNYGYTF
TRBD1	TRBJ2-2	TRBV6-1	many	TGTGCCATCGACCGGGACAGGGGGCCGACCGGGGAGCTGTTTTTT	CAIDRDRGPTGELFF
TRBD2	TRBJ2-1	TRBV20-1	many	TGCAGTGCTAGAGTCCGGACTAGCGGGAGGGCCGTATCCTACAATGAGCAGTTCTTC	CSARVRTSGRAVSYNEQFF
NA	TRBJ2-7	TRBV7-9	NA	TGTGCCAGCAGCTTAGAACGTACGGAGTACTCCTACGAGCAGTACTTC	CASSLERTEYSYEQYF
NA	TRBJ2-4	TRBV3-2	many	TGTGCCAGCAGCCCACAGGGTCACGCCAAAAACATTCAGTACTTC	CASSPQGHAKNIQYF
TRBD2	TRBJ2-1	TRBV27	many	TGTGCCAGCGTGACTAGCGGGATCCACAATGAGCAGTTCTTC	CASVTSGIHNEQFF
NA	TRBJ1-1	TRBV4-3	many	TGCGCCAGCAGCCAAAGGCTGAACACTGAAGCTTTCTTT	CASSQRLNTEAFF
NA	TRBJ1-2	TRBV5-6	NA	TGTGCCAGCAGCCGGGTTGAAGGCTACACCTTC	CASSRVEGYTF
NA	TRBJ1-4	TRBV20-1	many	TGCAGTGGTTCCGGGCAGGATGAAAAACTGTTTTTT	CSGSGQDEKLFF
NA	TRBJ1-5	TRBV20-1	NA	TGCAGTGCTAGCTTCTCCAATCAGCCCCAGCATTTT	CSASFSNQPQHF
NA	TRBJ1-1	TRBV6-2/TRBV6-3	many	TGTGCCAGCAGTCCCCAGGGAGGCGAGCCTGAAGCTTTCTTT	CASSPQGGEPEAFF
TRBD1	TRBJ1-5	TRBV20-1	many	TGCAGCATTGACAGGGGGAATCAGCCCCAGCATTTT	CSIDRGNQPQHF
NA	TRBJ1-5	TRBV2	many	TGTGCCAGCAGTGTAAACAAAGCGGGGCCCCAGCATTTT	CASSVNKAGPQHF
NA	TRBJ2-1	TRBV5-1	many	TGCGCCAGCAGCTTCGTTAACAGAAGATACAATGAGCAGTTCTTC	CASSFVNRRYNEQFF
NA	TRBJ2-1	TRBV11-2	many	TGTGCCAGCAGCTTCGCCCTCGTGGAGCAGTTCTTC	CASSFALVEQFF
NA	TRBJ1-1	TRBV5-1	many	TGCGCCAGTCAAAGACACCTCGGGAGCTCTGAAGCTTTCTTT	CASQRHLGSSEAFF
NA	TRBJ1-1	TRBV11-2	many	TGTGCCAGCAGCCCGAGTGTAGTTGAAGCTTTCTTT	CASSPSVVEAFF
TRBD1	TRBJ2-7	TRBV27	NA	TGTGCCAGCAGACTGGGACAGGGGAAGTCCTACGAGCAGTACTTC	CASRLGQGKSYEQYF
NA	TRBJ2-2	TRBV10-3	many	TGTGCCATCAGTGAGTCAGCACAGGTCACCGGGGAGCTGTTTTTT	CAISESAQVTGELFF
TRBD1	TRBJ2-3	TRBV20-1	many	TGCAGTGCCCTAGACAGGGTTAACACAGATACGCAGTATTTT	CSALDRVNTDTQYF
NA	TRBJ2-5	TRBV20-1	many	TGCAGTGCTAGTGATAAGATGGAGACCCAGTACTTC	CSASDKMETQYF
NA	TRBJ2-1	TRBV20-1	many	TGCAGTGCTACATCCAGCGGGCCTTGGAACCCCGACAATGAGCAGTTCTTC	CSATSSGPWNPDNEQFF
NA	TRBJ2-5	TRBV9	many	TGTGCCAGCAGCGTAGGGGTTAGCCGGACGGAGACCCAGTACTTC	CASSVGVSRTETQYF
NA	TRBJ1-1	TRBV7-7	few	TGTGCCGAAAACACCGGGACAACGAACACTGAAGCTTTCTTT	CAENTGTTNTEAFF
NA	TRBJ2-2	TRBV3-1	many	TGTGCCAGCAGCCAAGGGACAGAGAACACCGGGGAGCTGTTTTTT	CASSQGTENTGELFF
TRBD2	TRBJ2-7	TRBV28	many	TGTGCCAGCAGTTCCGGGGGAGGGGAGCAGTACTTC	CASSSGGGEQYF
NA	TRBJ1-2	TRBV9	many	TGTGCCAGCAGCGTCGACGGGCTTGCCGGCGGCTACACCTTC	CASSVDGLAGGYTF
NA	TRBJ1-4	TRBV7-6	few	TGTGCCAGCAGCTTAGCGGGACGGGGGGCAACTAATGAAAAACTGTTTTTT	CASSLAGRGATNEKLFF
NA	TRBJ2-3	TRBV12-3/TRBV12-4	many	TGTGCCAGCAGTTTGAGATCCCCGGGCCAGGATACGCAGTATTTT	CASSLRSPGQDTQYF
NA	TRBJ2-2	TRBV6-5	few	TGTGCCAGCAGTTACAATCGGGTAACCGGGGAGCTGTTTTTT	CASSYNRVTGELFF
TRBD1	TRBJ2-6	TRBV19	few	TGTGCCAGTAGTATTACGGGACAGTTCCGGACCTCTGGGGCCAACGTCCTGACTTTC	CASSITGQFRTSGANVLTF
TRBD2	TRBJ2-2	TRBV6-2/TRBV6-3	many	TGTGCCAGCAGTTACAGCGGGGTCGGGGAGCTGTTTTTT	CASSYSGVGELFF
NA	TRBJ2-2	TRBV6-2/TRBV6-3	many	TGTGCCAGCAGTTTTTGGATAAACACCGGGGAGCTGTTTTTT	CASSFWINTGELFF
NA	TRBJ2-1	TRBV20-1	once	TGCAGTGCCCTCCCGGGGGCGTCCTACAATGAGCAGTTCTTC	CSALPGASYNEQFF
TRBD1	TRBJ2-1	TRBV29-1	many	TGCAGCGTCCGTGGGGGACAGGCGTACAATGAGCAGTTCTTC	CSVRGGQAYNEQFF
NA	TRBJ1-5	TRBV2	few	TGTGCCAGCACACAGGTGAATCCGAGCAATCAGCCCCAGCATTTT	CASTQVNPSNQPQHF
TRBD1	TRBJ2-5	TRBV7-6	many	TGTGCCAGCAGCTTACCCGGGACAGGGACTCGAGAGACCCAGTACTTC	CASSLPGTGTRETQYF
TRBD1	TRBJ1-4	TRBV11-1	many	TGTGCCAGCAGCTCCGCCGGGACAGGGGATGAAAAACTGTTTTTT	CASSSAGTGDEKLFF
NA	TRBJ1-6	TRBV7-9	many	TGTGCCAGCAGCTTAGTCCAGGGATTGTATTCACCCCTCCACTTT	CASSLVQGLYSPLHF
TRBD1	TRBJ1-2	TRBV6-1	NA	TGTGCCAGCAGTGATGGGCCCAGGGGGACTTACGGCTACACCTTC	CASSDGPRGTYGYTF
TRBD2	TRBJ2-2	TRBV7-2	few	TGTGCCAGCAGCCCCCTAGCGGGGGCCCTCGGGGAGCTGTTTTTT	CASSPLAGALGELFF
TRBD1	TRBJ1-4	TRBV20-1	many	TGCAGTGCACGACAGGGGGCCGGAAATGAAAAACTGTTTTTT	CSARQGAGNEKLFF
NA	TRBJ1-2	TRBV10-2	NA	TGCGCCAGCAGTGTGGGCAGAAATTCTTACTATGGCTACACCTTC	CASSVGRNSYYGYTF
NA	TRBJ1-4	TRBV6-1	NA	TGTGCCAGCACCTCCCCGGGGAGGAAGAATGGAAAACTGTTTTTT	CASTSPGRKNGKLFF
TRBD2	TRBJ2-3	TRBV11-2	many	TGTGCCAGCAGCTCATTAGCGGGGAGCACAGATACGCAGTATTTT	CASSSLAGSTDTQYF
TRBD1	TRBJ1-5	TRBV28	NA	TGTGCCGGAGGACAGGCTAAAAGGACCAATCAGCCCCAGCATTTT	CAGGQAKRTNQPQHF
NA	TRBJ1-1	TRBV5-1	many	TGCGCCAGTACAACAGGGTCGGGAGACACTGAAGCTTTCTTT	CASTTGSGDTEAFF
TRBD1	TRBJ1-6	TRBV5-1	many	TGCGCCAGCTCGGCCGGGACAGGGGGTTCACCCCTCCACTTT	CASSAGTGGSPLHF
TRBD2	TRBJ2-7	TRBV12-3/TRBV12-4	NA	TGTGCCAGCAGTTTCCGACTAGCGGGAGTCGAGCAGTACTTC	CASSFRLAGVEQYF